Listed below are T cell receptor beta chains from one sample, sequenced in a study of cytomegalovirus exposure and HLA in healthy donors. Data came from immunoSEQ multiplex PCR; TCRdb stores just in-frame clones and leaves some out. The ten top clones account for more than 0.45%, within a sample of tens of thousands of clones. The sample taken for sequencing was PBMCs. These receptors came from a man aged 45 to 65 in good health and CMV-seronegative. The CDR3 runs from the conserved cysteine through the conserved F or W. The D gene is left open where the match is weak.

j_call d_call v_call cdr3_nt cdr3_aa
TRBJ1-2 TRBD1 TRBV29-1 TGCAGCGTTGAAAGCCGGGGACAGGGTGGCTATGGCTACACCTTC CSVESRGQGGYGYTF
TRBJ1-4 TRBD1 TRBV7-9 TGTGCCAGCATCCCGGGACAGGGTCGTGAAAAACTGTTTTTT CASIPGQGREKLFF
TRBJ1-2 TRBD1 TRBV6-1 TGTGCCAGCAGTGAGTTTCGGACAGGGGATGGCTACACCTTC CASSEFRTGDGYTF
TRBJ2-3 TRBD1 TRBV30 TGTGCCTGGAGGGGACAGGGGACAGATACGCAGTATTTT CAWRGQGTDTQYF
TRBJ1-2 . TRBV7-9 TGTGCCAGCAGAGAACGACAGGACTATGGCTACACCTTC CASRERQDYGYTF
TRBJ2-7 TRBD2 TRBV4-3 TGCGCCAGCAGCCAAGAGGGGGGGTACGAGCAGTACTTC CASSQEGGYEQYF
TRBJ1-2 . TRBV6-5 TGTGCCAGCACCTCCTACGGGGGAAACTATGGCTACACCTTC CASTSYGGNYGYTF
TRBJ1-1 . TRBV19 TGTGCCAGTAGTCTCCACACAGTAAGCAGTGAAGCTTTCTTT CASSLHTVSSEAFF
TRBJ2-1 TRBD2 TRBV5-1 TGCGCCAGCAGGCTAGGACTAGCCAATGAGCAGTTCTTC CASRLGLANEQFF
TRBJ1-1 TRBD1 TRBV11-2 TGTGCCAGCAGCGGACTTCCGGGACAGGGATGGGGGACTGAAGCTTTCTTT CASSGLPGQGWGTEAFF
TRBJ2-7 TRBD2 TRBV6-5 TGTGCCAGCAGTTACTCCCTAGCGGGGGGAGTCTACGAGCAGTACTTC CASSYSLAGGVYEQYF
TRBJ2-7 TRBD1 TRBV6-6 TGTGCCAGCAGCCGACAGGGGGAGGCCTACGAGCAGTACTTC CASSRQGEAYEQYF
TRBJ2-5 . TRBV11-2 TGTGCCAGCAGCCCAAGGGGCGGGACGGCCAAAGAGACCCAGTACTTC CASSPRGGTAKETQYF
TRBJ2-7 . TRBV15 TGTGCCACCAGCAGAGAAAGAGGGAGCTACGAGCAGTACTTC CATSRERGSYEQYF
TRBJ1-4 TRBD1 TRBV9 TGTGCCAGCAGCGTAGGAAACAGGGGGTTTAACGAAAAACTGTTTTTT CASSVGNRGFNEKLFF
TRBJ2-7 . TRBV25-1 TGTGCCAGCAGTGAAAGAGAAGGGGAGGACTCCTACGAGCAGTACTTC CASSEREGEDSYEQYF
TRBJ1-2 TRBD1 TRBV29-1 TGCAGCGTAACCGGGACAGGGATTGGCTACACCTTC CSVTGTGIGYTF
TRBJ1-2 . TRBV5-4 TGTGCCAGCAGCCGCTGGGACACCTTAAACTATGGCTACACCTTC CASSRWDTLNYGYTF
TRBJ1-5 . TRBV7-9 TGTGCCAGCAGCCGGGGGGGAGGCAATCAGCCCCAGCATTTT CASSRGGGNQPQHF
TRBJ2-1 . TRBV5-1 TGCGCCAGCAGCTGGAACACCGGGACAGAGCAGTTCTTC CASSWNTGTEQFF
TRBJ2-4 TRBD2 TRBV4-1 TGCGCCAGCAGCCAAGTCCCTAGCGGGGGGGCGGCCAAAAACATTCAGTACTTC CASSQVPSGGAAKNIQYF
TRBJ1-1 TRBD1 TRBV30 TGTGCCTGGACGGCAGGGGGGTGGACTGAAGCTTTCTTT CAWTAGGWTEAFF
TRBJ1-4 . TRBV18 TGTGCCAGCTCACCATCGAGGACAGTTACAACTAATGAAAAACTGTTTTTT CASSPSRTVTTNEKLFF
TRBJ2-3 TRBD2 TRBV28 TGTGCCAGCAGTCTCCCTTCAGCGGGGGGCAGGGATACGCAGTATTTT CASSLPSAGGRDTQYF
TRBJ1-5 . TRBV28 TGTGCCAGCAGTTCAAATAGCAATCAGCCCCAGCATTTT CASSSNSNQPQHF
TRBJ2-7 TRBD2 TRBV9 TGTGCCAGCAGCGTAGCGGGACTAGCGGGGGTCTACGAGCAGTACTTC CASSVAGLAGVYEQYF
TRBJ2-7 . TRBV28 TGTGCCAGCAGCCACCCGAGCTCCTACGAGCAGTACTTC CASSHPSSYEQYF
TRBJ1-5 TRBD1 TRBV7-8 TGTGCCAGCAGCCCCCCAGGGGGTTGGAGCAATCAGCCCCAGCATTTT CASSPPGGWSNQPQHF
TRBJ2-7 . TRBV7-8 TGTGCCAGCAGCTTATATCAGGGGCCTTCCTACGAGCAGTACTTC CASSLYQGPSYEQYF
TRBJ1-2 . TRBV10-2 TGCGCCAGCAGTGAGGGGGCGTATGGCTACACCTTC CASSEGAYGYTF
TRBJ1-2 . TRBV21-1 TGTGCCAGCAGCAAAGAAGGTGCTATACGGGACTGTAACTATGGCTACACCTTC CASSKEGAIRDCNYGYTF
TRBJ1-5 TRBD1 TRBV7-9 TGTGCCAGCAGCTTAAACCCCATCAGGGGGCGCCTGCGCAATCAGCCCCAGCATTTT CASSLNPIRGRLRNQPQHF
TRBJ1-1 . TRBV10-3 TGTGCCATCAGTGATTACATCATGAACACTGAAGCTTTCTTT CAISDYIMNTEAFF
TRBJ2-3 TRBD2 TRBV29-1 TGCAGCGTTAGGAGGACTAGCGGGAACACAGATACGCAGTATTTT CSVRRTSGNTDTQYF
TRBJ2-1 . TRBV29-1 TGCAGCGTTGAAGAAGTTGGGACATGGATGGAAGGTGAGCAGTTCTTC CSVEEVGTWMEGEQFF
TRBJ1-1 TRBD1 TRBV5-1 TGCGCCAGCAGTTCCGGGACAGGGGGTAGTGAAGCTTTCTTT CASSSGTGGSEAFF
TRBJ1-4 . TRBV7-9 TGTGCCAGCAGCTTAGACGGGGGGCCTAATGAAAAACTGTTTTTT CASSLDGGPNEKLFF
TRBJ2-7 TRBD1 TRBV4-3 TGCGCCAGCAGCCAGGTGACAGGGAACTCCTACGAGCAGTACTTC CASSQVTGNSYEQYF
TRBJ2-1 TRBD1 TRBV4-1 TGCGCCAGCAGCCCCGTTGGAAGGGGGCAAATCTACAATGAGCAGTTCTTC CASSPVGRGQIYNEQFF
TRBJ2-7 . TRBV4-1 TGCGCCAGCAGCCAAGATGCGGGATGGCCTTACGAGCAGTACTTC CASSQDAGWPYEQYF
TRBJ1-2 TRBD1 TRBV7-3 TGTGCCAGCAGTCGAGACCACAGGGGGCATGGCTACACCTTC CASSRDHRGHGYTF
TRBJ1-5 . TRBV6-6 TGTGCCAGCAGTTCTGGACTCGAGGTCAATCAGCCCCAGCATTTT CASSSGLEVNQPQHF
TRBJ1-2 TRBD1 TRBV2 TGTGCCAGCAGTCCACAGGGGAACTATGGCTACACCTTC CASSPQGNYGYTF
TRBJ1-6 . TRBV21-1 TGTGCCAGCAGCAGGGCGAGATTT CASSRARF
TRBJ1-5 TRBD1 TRBV7-8 TGTGCCAGCAGCTTCCGGGACAGGGGCCCGCCCCAGCATTTT CASSFRDRGPPQHF
TRBJ2-7 . TRBV10-1 TGCGCCAGCAGAAAAAGAAGGACAGTTAGCTACGAGCAGTACTTC CASRKRRTVSYEQYF
TRBJ1-6 . TRBV6-5 TGTGCCAGCAGTTACCGCAGGGCCAGTGATTCACCCCTCCACTTT CASSYRRASDSPLHF
TRBJ2-2 . TRBV6-1 TGTGCCAGCAGTGAATTTGGACAAAGCACCGGGGAGCTGTTTTTT CASSEFGQSTGELFF
TRBJ1-5 TRBD1 TRBV10-3 TGTGCCATCAGTGGGACAGGGTTCGAGAATCAGCCCCAGCATTTT CAISGTGFENQPQHF
TRBJ1-1 . TRBV7-2 TGTGCCAGCAGCCTAGTGGCATCAATCCTTGAAGCTTTCTTT CASSLVASILEAFF
TRBJ1-2 . TRBV9 TGTGCCAGCAGCGTAGCCGCAGCTAACTATGGCTACACCTTC CASSVAAANYGYTF
TRBJ1-6 . TRBV5-1 TGCGCCAGCGGTACGGCGTTGTCCTATAATTCACCCCTCCACTTT CASGTALSYNSPLHF
TRBJ1-2 . TRBV19 TGTGCGACGGCAGGGGACTATGGCTACACCTTC CATAGDYGYTF
TRBJ1-5 . TRBV28 TGTGCCAGCAGCGAGGTTGTCCAGCCCCAGCATTTT CASSEVVQPQHF
TRBJ2-2 TRBD1 TRBV28 TGTGCCAGCAGCGGGACAGGGGGCCTCGGGGAGCTGTTTTTT CASSGTGGLGELFF
TRBJ2-3 . TRBV10-1 TGCGCCAGCAACACAGGGTTTGGCACAGATACGCAGTATTTT CASNTGFGTDTQYF
TRBJ1-1 . TRBV5-1 TGCGCCAGCAGCTTGGAGGCACGGGTGTGGAACACTGAAGCTTTCTTT CASSLEARVWNTEAFF
TRBJ1-4 . TRBV9 TGTGCCAGCAGCCTACAGGGTCTATCACATGAAAAACTGTTTTTT CASSLQGLSHEKLFF
TRBJ1-2 TRBD1 TRBV6-5 TGTGCCAGCAGTTCGACAGGGAAGATCGGCTACACCTTC CASSSTGKIGYTF